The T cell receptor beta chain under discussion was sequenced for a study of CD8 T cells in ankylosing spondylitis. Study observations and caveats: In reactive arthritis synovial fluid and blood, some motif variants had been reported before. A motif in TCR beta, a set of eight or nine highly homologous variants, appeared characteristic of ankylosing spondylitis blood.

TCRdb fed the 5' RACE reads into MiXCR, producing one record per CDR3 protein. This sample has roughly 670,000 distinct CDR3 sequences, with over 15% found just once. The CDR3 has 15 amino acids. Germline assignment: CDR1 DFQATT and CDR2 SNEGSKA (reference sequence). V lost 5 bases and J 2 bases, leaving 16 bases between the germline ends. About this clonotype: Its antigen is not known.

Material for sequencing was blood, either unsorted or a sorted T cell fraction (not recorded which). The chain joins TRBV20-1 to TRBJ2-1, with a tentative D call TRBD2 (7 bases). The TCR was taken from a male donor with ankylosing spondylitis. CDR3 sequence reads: CSAPPRGAPYNEQFF. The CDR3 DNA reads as TGCAGTGCTCCGCCCCGGGGGGCCCCCTACAATGAGCAGTTCTTC.